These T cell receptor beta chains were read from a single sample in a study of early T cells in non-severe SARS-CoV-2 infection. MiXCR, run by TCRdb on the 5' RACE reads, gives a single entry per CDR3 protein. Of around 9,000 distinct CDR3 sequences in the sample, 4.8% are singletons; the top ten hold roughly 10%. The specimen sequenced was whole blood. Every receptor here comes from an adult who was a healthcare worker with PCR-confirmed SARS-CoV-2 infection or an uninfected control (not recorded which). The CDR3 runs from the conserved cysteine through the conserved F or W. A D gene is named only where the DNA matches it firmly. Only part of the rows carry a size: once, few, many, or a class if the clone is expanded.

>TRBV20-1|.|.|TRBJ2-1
CSATVSGGVHEQFF
TGCAGTGCCACCGTTTCTGGCGGTGTTCATGAGCAGTTCTTC
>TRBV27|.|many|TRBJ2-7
CASSLKGRNEQYF
TGTGCCAGCAGTTTAAAGGGGAGGAACGAGCAGTACTTC
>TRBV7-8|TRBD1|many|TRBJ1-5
CASSIGGTGVSNQPQHF
TGTGCCAGCAGCATAGGGGGGACAGGGGTATCAAATCAGCCCCAGCATTTT
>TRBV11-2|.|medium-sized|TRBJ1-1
CATLTGTEAFF
TGTGCCACCCTGACGGGGACTGAAGCTTTCTTT
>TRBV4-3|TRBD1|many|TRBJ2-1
CASSQDPGQIYNEQFF
TGCGCCAGCAGCCAAGATCCGGGACAGATCTACAATGAGCAGTTCTTC
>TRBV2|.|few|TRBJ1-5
CASKGDSNQPQHF
TGTGCCAGCAAAGGGGATAGCAATCAGCCCCAGCATTTT
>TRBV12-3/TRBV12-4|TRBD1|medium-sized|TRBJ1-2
CASSLGTDYGYTF
TGTGCCAGCAGTTTGGGGACAGACTATGGCTACACCTTC
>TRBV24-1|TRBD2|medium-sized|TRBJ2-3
CATSDLLAGDTDTQYF
TGTGCCACCAGTGATTTACTAGCGGGAGACACAGATACGCAGTATTTT
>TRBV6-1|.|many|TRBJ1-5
CASSKGGARGNQPQHF
TGTGCCAGCAGTAAAGGGGGGGCGCGGGGCAATCAGCCCCAGCATTTT
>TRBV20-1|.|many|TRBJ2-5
CSAADGPGTQYF
TGCAGTGCTGCCGACGGTCCAGGGACCCAGTACTTC
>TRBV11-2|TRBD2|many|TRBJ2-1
CASNLAAPGNEQFF
TGTGCCAGCAACCTAGCGGCCCCGGGGAATGAGCAGTTCTTC
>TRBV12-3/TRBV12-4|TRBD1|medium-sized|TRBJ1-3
CASSLQTGEGNTIYF
TGTGCCAGCAGTCTACAGACAGGGGAAGGAAACACCATATATTTT
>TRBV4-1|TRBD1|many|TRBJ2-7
CASSLAGQGAYEQYF
TGCGCCAGCAGCCTAGCTGGGCAGGGGGCCTACGAGCAGTACTTC
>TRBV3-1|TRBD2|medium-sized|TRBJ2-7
CASSPGTSDYEQYF
TGTGCCAGCAGCCCGGGGACTAGCGACTACGAGCAGTACTTC
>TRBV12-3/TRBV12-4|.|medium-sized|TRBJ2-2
CASSPGPANTGELFF
TGTGCCAGCAGTCCAGGTCCTGCCAACACCGGGGAGCTGTTTTTT
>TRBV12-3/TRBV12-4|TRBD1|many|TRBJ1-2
CASSLRGQPYGYTF
TGTGCCAGCAGTTTGAGGGGACAGCCATATGGCTACACCTTC
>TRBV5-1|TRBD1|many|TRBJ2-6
CASSLKGQGAPGANVLTF
TGCGCCAGCAGCTTGAAGGGACAGGGGGCTCCTGGGGCCAACGTCCTGACTTTC
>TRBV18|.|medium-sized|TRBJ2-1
CASSPTTLGTHSYNEQFF
TGTGCCAGCTCACCAACCACTCTCGGGACCCACTCCTACAATGAGCAGTTCTTC
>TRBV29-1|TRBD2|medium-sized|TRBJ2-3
CSVAGGLSDTQYF
TGCAGCGTGGCGGGAGGGCTTTCAGATACGCAGTATTTT
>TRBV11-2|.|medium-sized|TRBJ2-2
CVEGQQNTGELFF
TGCGTCGAAGGACAGCAGAACACCGGGGAGCTGTTTTTT
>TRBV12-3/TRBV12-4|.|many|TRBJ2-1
CASRLAGNEQFF
TGTGCCAGCAGGTTAGCCGGGAATGAGCAGTTCTTC
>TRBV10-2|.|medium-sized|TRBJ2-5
CASSGIGETQYF
TGCGCCAGCAGTGGGATCGGAGAGACCCAGTACTTC
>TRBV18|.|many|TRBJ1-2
CASSPQAGLENGYTF
TGTGCCAGCTCACCACAGGCAGGGTTGGAAAATGGCTACACCTTC
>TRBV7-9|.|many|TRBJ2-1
CASSLRTSNEQFF
TGTGCCAGCAGCCTAAGAACCAGCAATGAGCAGTTCTTC
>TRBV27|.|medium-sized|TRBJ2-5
CASSSWTVPETQYF
TGTGCCAGCAGTTCCTGGACTGTCCCAGAGACCCAGTACTTC
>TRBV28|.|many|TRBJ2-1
CASSLGQDPYNEQFF
TGTGCCAGCAGTTTGGGGCAGGACCCCTACAATGAGCAGTTCTTC
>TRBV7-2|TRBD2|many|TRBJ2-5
CASSARLAGGLQETQYF
TGTGCCAGCAGTGCGCGACTAGCGGGAGGGCTACAAGAGACCCAGTACTTC
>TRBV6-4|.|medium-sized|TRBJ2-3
CASSLSGSEDTQYF
TGTGCCAGCAGTTTAAGTGGGAGTGAAGATACGCAGTATTTT
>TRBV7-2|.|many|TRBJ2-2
CASSSTQGRTGELFF
TGTGCCAGCAGCTCAACTCAGGGACGGACCGGGGAGCTGTTTTTT
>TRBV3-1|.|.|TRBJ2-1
CASSQEANEQFF
TGTGCCAGCAGCCAAGAAGCCAATGAGCAGTTCTTC
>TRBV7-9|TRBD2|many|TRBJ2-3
CASSRPSSGRKADTQYF
TGTGCCAGCAGCCGGCCTTCTAGCGGGAGAAAGGCAGATACGCAGTATTTT
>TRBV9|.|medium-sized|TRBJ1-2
CASSLTTGPRYGYTF
TGTGCCAGCAGCCTCACGACAGGCCCTAGGTATGGCTACACCTTC
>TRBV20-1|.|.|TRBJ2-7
CSGRDGTAYEQYF
TGCAGCGGCCGAGACGGGACGGCCTACGAGCAGTACTTC
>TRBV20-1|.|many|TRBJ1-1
CSARDAGVNTEAFF
TGCAGTGCTAGAGATGCCGGGGTCAACACTGAAGCTTTCTTT
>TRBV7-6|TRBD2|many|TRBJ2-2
CASSLVTSGSGTGELFF
TGTGCCAGCAGCTTAGTCACTAGCGGGAGTGGAACCGGGGAGCTGTTTTTT
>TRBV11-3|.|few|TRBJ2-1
CASSSGRAYNEQFF
TGTGCCAGCAGCTCTGGGCGAGCATACAATGAGCAGTTCTTC
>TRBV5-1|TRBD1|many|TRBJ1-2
CASSSSGTGNGYGYTF
TGCGCCAGCAGCAGTTCCGGGACAGGGAACGGCTATGGCTACACCTTC
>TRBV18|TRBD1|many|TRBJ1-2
CASSYLDRVYGYTF
TGTGCCAGCTCATACCTCGACAGGGTATACGGCTACACCTTC
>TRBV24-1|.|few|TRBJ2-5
CATRLTGQETQYF
TGTGCCACCAGATTGACAGGCCAAGAGACCCAGTACTTC
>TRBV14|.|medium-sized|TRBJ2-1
CASSEGSEQFF
TGTGCCAGCTCAGAAGGGAGTGAGCAGTTCTTC
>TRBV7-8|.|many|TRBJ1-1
CASSLWGRTEAFF
TGTGCCAGCAGCTTATGGGGGAGGACTGAAGCTTTCTTT
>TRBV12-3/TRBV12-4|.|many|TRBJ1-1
CASSLAAEAFF
TGTGCCAGCAGTTTAGCCGCTGAAGCTTTCTTT
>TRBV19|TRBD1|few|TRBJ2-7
CASSMSRDRGFHEQYF
TGTGCCAGTAGTATGAGCCGGGACAGGGGGTTCCACGAGCAGTACTTC
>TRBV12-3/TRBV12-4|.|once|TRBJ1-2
CASSPRRANYGYTF
TGTGCCAGCAGTCCCCGCAGAGCTAACTATGGCTACACCTTC
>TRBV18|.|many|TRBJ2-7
CASSPMYGQVSSYEQYF
TGTGCCAGCTCACCAATGTATGGGCAGGTGAGCTCCTACGAGCAGTACTTC